This T cell receptor (beta chain) is drawn from a study of T-cell memory formation after mild COVID-19. This clonotype showed up just a few times. The V end lost 2 bases, the J end lost 4 bases, and 9 bases lay between the germline ends. CDR3 size: 14 residues. TCRdb re-derived calls from the 5' RACE reads in MiXCR, one entry per CDR3 protein. This table has 450,000 or so distinct CDR3 sequences, 25% appearing once. Sequencing was performed on PBMCs or a T cell subset sorted from them (not recorded which). The source is an adult woman who had mild COVID-19 (a few samples of this study predate the infection). Cell type and time point are not known. The chain combines TRBV12-3 or TRBV12-4 with TRBJ2-1; D unclear. The DNA for the CDR3 is TGTGCCAGCAGTTTATTGGCCAGTTACAATGAGCAGTTCTTC. Its translation: CASSLLASYNEQFF.